These 15 T cell receptor beta chains share one sample of origin, sequenced in a study of T cell responses to AZD1222 COVID-19 vaccine. Assay: immunoSEQ multiplex PCR; the TCRdb copy retains only in-frame clones and omits some. The sample consists of 100,000 to 150,000 clones, approximately 93% of them appearing once. This specimen was peripheral blood, taken on day 0 of AZD1222 vaccination. All receptors come from an adult in good health.

The genes are TRBV5-1 and TRBJ1-1; D might be TRBD1 (5 bases). Trimming pared 3 bases from V and 0 bases from J, leaving 18 bases between. The CDR3 sequence is 17 residues long. Per germline, CDR1 SGHRS and CDR2 YFSETQ. CDR3 coding DNA: TGCGCCAGCAGCTGGGGGGATGACAGATGGATGAACACTGAAGCTTTCTTT. The encoded protein is CASSWGDDRWMNTEAFF.

This chain connects TRBV9 to TRBJ1-2; D gene ambiguous. V was cut by 4 bases and J by 5 bases, with 15 bases left in between. CDR3 size: 14 residues. The germline V gene has CDR1 SGDLS and CDR2 YYNGEE. CDR3 DNA: TGTGCCAGCAGCCCAGCAATCGGAGGTTATGGCTACACCTTC. It encodes CASSPAIGGYGYTF.

The V gene is TRBV21-1, the J gene TRBJ2-2; the tabulated D call, TRBD1, remains unverified against the DNA. TRBV21-1 is annotated as a pseudogene. CDR3 length equals 20 residues. This CDR3 is CASSVRDRGFRVQGTGELFF. The CDR3 DNA sequence: TGTGCCAGCAGTGTCCGGGACAGGGGGTTCCGGGTTCAAGGCACCGGGGAGCTGTTTTTT.

V usage is TRBV9 and J usage is TRBJ2-5; a weak D match, TRBD1 (7 bases). Germline CDR1 and CDR2: SGDLS and YYNGEE. The germline V and J ends were trimmed by 0 bases and 0 bases, with 12 bases remaining between them. This CDR3 spans 16 amino acids. The CDR3 is CASSVGSRGDQETQYF. The CDR3 DNA reads TGTGCCAGCAGCGTAGGGAGCAGGGGGGACCAAGAGACCCAGTACTTC.

This chain uses TRBV6-5 with TRBJ2-1; 7 bases are shared with TRBD2. J lost 7 bases, V lost 5 bases, and 11 bases had no gene match. The CDR3 totals 15 residues. Germline values: CDR1 MNHEY, CDR2 SVGAGI. This CDR3 is CASSTLTSSLNEQFF. CDR3 sequence (DNA): TGTGCCAGCAGTACCTTGACTAGCTCCCTTAATGAGCAGTTCTTC.

The chain joins TRBV6-5 to TRBJ1-1; no reliable D call. The V gene lost 0 bases and the J gene lost 1 base, with 6 bases spanning the gap. Germline V CDR1 and CDR2: MNHEY, SVGAGI. CDR3 size: 14 residues. CDR3 nucleotides: TGTGCCAGCAGTTACTCGGACGCGAACACTGAAGCTTTCTTT. This sequence encodes CASSYSDANTEAFF.

The chain carries TRBV19 and TRBJ2-2; a possible D gene is TRBD2 (5 bases). V lost 1 base and J 6 bases, leaving 15 bases between the germline ends. Germline loops: CDR1 LNHDA, CDR2 SQIVND (reference sequence). This CDR3 contains 16 residues. In nucleotides, the CDR3 is TGTGCCAGTAGTATAGGCGGCAGGCGGGCGGCCGGGGAGCTGTTTTTT. It yields the protein CASSIGGRRAAGELFF.

The chain recombines TRBV7-3 with TRBJ2-2; 7 positions agree with TRBD2. The CDR3 sequence is 16 residues long. The J segment lost 4 bases and the V segment lost 5 bases, leaving 10 bases of the junction unmatched. Germline V CDR1 and CDR2: SGHTA, FQGTGA. CDR3 sequence reads: CASSRTGLVGTGELFF. The CDR3 DNA sequence: TGTGCCAGCAGCCGGACCGGACTAGTCGGCACCGGGGAGCTGTTTTTT.

The V and J genes are TRBV20-1 and TRBJ2-3; D is unclear. The germline V gene encodes CDR1 DFQATT and CDR2 SNEGSKA (reference sequence). This CDR3 comprises 11 residues. The ends were cut back, 3 bases at V and 11 bases at J, with 12 bases in the middle. Here the CDR3 reads CSARTLYGQYF. CDR3 sequence (DNA): TGCAGTGCTAGGACGTTATATGGGCAGTATTTT.

V gene TRBV5-8 combines with J gene TRBJ2-6; 8 bases match TRBD2. J was trimmed by 2 bases and V by 1 base; bases with no gene match: 8. Germline V gene sequence: CDR1 SGHTS, CDR2 YDEGEE. The CDR3 totals 18 residues. CDR3 loop: CASSLSTGGAPGANVLTF. The CDR3 DNA follows: TGTGCCAGCAGCTTGTCTACGGGGGGGGCGCCTGGGGCCAACGTCCTGACTTTC.

The J gene is TRBJ2-3, the V gene TRBV5-6; D unclear. From germline, CDR1 is SGHDT and CDR2 YYEEEE. The CDR3 extends over 14 amino acids. Trimming took off 0 bases at V and 3 bases at J, with 8 bases between the two ends. CDR3 in amino acids: CASSLVDRTDTQYF. As DNA, the CDR3 is TGTGCCAGCAGCTTGGTGGACCGAACAGATACGCAGTATTTT. The variable domain in full, with the rest retrieved from reference TRBV5-6 and TRBJ2-3, is DAGVTQSPTHLIKTRGQQVTLRCSPKSGHDTVSWYQQALGQGPQFIFQYYEEEERQRGNFPDRFSGHQFPNYSSELNVNALLLGDSALYLCASSLVDRTDTQYFGPGTRLTVL.

The J gene is TRBJ1-1, the V gene TRBV4-1; 7 bases align to TRBD1. The CDR3 is made up of 13 amino acids. Germline-derived CDR1 and CDR2 are MGHRA and YSYEKL. V was pared by 6 bases and J by 5 bases, with 6 bases of the junction left unmatched. The CDR3 DNA reads TGCGCCAGCAGAGAACAGGGGAGGACTGAAGCTTTCTTT. Amino acids: CASREQGRTEAFF.

The chain combines TRBV5-6 with TRBJ2-7; 11 bases align to TRBD1. V was clipped by 0 bases and J by 2 bases; unmatched bases: 4. This CDR3 comprises 16 residues. Germline CDR1 reads SGHDT; CDR2 reads YYEEEE. CDR3 protein: CASSLALGQGAYEQYF. Written as DNA, the CDR3 is TGTGCCAGCAGCTTGGCCTTGGGACAGGGGGCCTACGAGCAGTACTTC.

The chain combines TRBV6-6 with TRBJ2-1; the match to TRBD1 covers 10 bases. The length of the CDR3 is 18 residues. Germline trimming cut 5 bases from V and 7 bases from J; bases unmatched to any gene: 17. Germline CDR1 and CDR2: MNHNY and SVGAGI (reference sequence). DNA for the CDR3: TGTGCCAGCAGTCTACAAAGGAGAGGGACAGGGGATAAGAATGAGCAGTTCTTC. Translation: CASSLQRRGTGDKNEQFF.

The genes are TRBV10-3 and TRBJ1-2, with D uncertain. The V end was cut by 6 bases, the J end by 0 bases, with 11 bases between. This CDR3 is 14 amino acids long. The germline CDR1 and CDR2 sequences are ENHRY and SYGVKD. CDR3 residues: CAIRHSGANYGYTF. The CDR3 coding sequence is TGTGCCATCAGGCATAGCGGGGCTAACTATGGCTACACCTTC.